This T cell receptor beta chain came from a study of cytomegalovirus exposure and HLA in healthy donors. Both 60 Vbeta primers and 13 Jbeta primers went into the PCR. The method was immunoSEQ multiplex PCR; TCRdb's version includes in-frame clones alone and lacks a portion of them. The sample lists approximately 120,000 clones; 78% were seen once. This CDR3 spans 13 amino acids. Trimming took off 7 bases at V and 7 bases at J, with 14 bases between the two ends. Sequencing was done on a sample of PBMCs. This chain links TRBV6-7 with TRBJ1-5; D gene unclear. TRBV6-7 is labeled an ORF, and its function is uncertain. The TCR was taken from a man aged 40-55 years in good health and CMV-seronegative. The CDR3 region is CASTRGSWQPQHF. The CDR3 bases are TGTGCCAGCACACGGGGTAGTTGGCAGCCCCAGCATTTT.